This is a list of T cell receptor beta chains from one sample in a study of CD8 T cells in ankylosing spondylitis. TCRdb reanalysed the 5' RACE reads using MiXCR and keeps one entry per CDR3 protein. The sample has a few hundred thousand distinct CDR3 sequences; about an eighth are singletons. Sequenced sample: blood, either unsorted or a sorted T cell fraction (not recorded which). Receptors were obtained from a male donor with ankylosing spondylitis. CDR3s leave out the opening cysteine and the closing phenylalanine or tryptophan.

CDR3: SARYSQETQY; V: TRBV20-1; J: TRBJ2-5
CDR3: ASSTGLGNTEAF; V: TRBV2; J: TRBJ1-1
CDR3: ATSRDMGTALYEQY; V: TRBV15; J: TRBJ2-7
CDR3: ASSLALGQTQY; V: TRBV7-6; J: TRBJ2-5
CDR3: ASSQGGSNEKLF; V: TRBV4-2; J: TRBJ1-4
CDR3: ATSRAWTGDNQPQH; V: TRBV15; J: TRBJ1-5
CDR3: ASRMTGGGQETQY; V: TRBV12-3/TRBV12-4; J: TRBJ2-5
CDR3: ASSLRVQESGVNTEAF; V: TRBV5-1; J: TRBJ1-1
CDR3: ASSLRDNYNQPQH; V: TRBV12-3/TRBV12-4; J: TRBJ1-5
CDR3: ASSVGHSTEAF; V: TRBV9; J: TRBJ1-1
CDR3: ATSAAGTSTYEQY; V: TRBV24-1; J: TRBJ2-7
CDR3: SARETSGVYEQY; V: TRBV20-1; J: TRBJ2-7
CDR3: ASSLPGAAGSAF; V: TRBV5-8; J: TRBJ1-1
CDR3: ASSHTTGGVNSPLH; V: TRBV4-1; J: TRBJ1-6
CDR3: ASSHRDRPYEQY; V: TRBV4-2; J: TRBJ2-7
CDR3: ASGVQGRSTDTQY; V: TRBV5-1; J: TRBJ2-3
CDR3: ASSQVLTYPGRVAYEQY; V: TRBV14; J: TRBJ2-7
CDR3: SARVHKSSYEQY; V: TRBV20-1; J: TRBJ2-7
CDR3: ASSQEEGLNSPLH; V: TRBV3-1; J: TRBJ1-6
CDR3: ATQREGSYNEQF; V: TRBV24-1; J: TRBJ2-1
CDR3: SARWDTEAF; V: TRBV20-1; J: TRBJ1-1
CDR3: ASSVGSSSNLNEQF; V: TRBV9; J: TRBJ2-1
CDR3: ASSFLVGRSVKY; V: TRBV5-1; J: TRBJ2-3
CDR3: ATSRELAGGPTLDTQY; V: TRBV15; J: TRBJ2-3
CDR3: ASSHNRGNTGELF; V: TRBV3-1; J: TRBJ2-2
CDR3: SANPNPGSYNSPLH; V: TRBV20-1; J: TRBJ1-6